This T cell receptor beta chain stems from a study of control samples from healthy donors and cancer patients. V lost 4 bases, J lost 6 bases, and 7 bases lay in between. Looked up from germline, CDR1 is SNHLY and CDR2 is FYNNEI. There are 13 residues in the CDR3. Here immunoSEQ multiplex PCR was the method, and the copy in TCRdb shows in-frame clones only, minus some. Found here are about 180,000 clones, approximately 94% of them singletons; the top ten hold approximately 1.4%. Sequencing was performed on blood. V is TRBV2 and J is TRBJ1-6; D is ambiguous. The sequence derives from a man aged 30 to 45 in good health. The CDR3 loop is CASSAQSNSPLHF. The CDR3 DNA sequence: TGTGCCAGCAGTGCCCAGAGTAATTCACCCCTCCACTTT.